Listed here is a single T cell receptor (beta chain). This specimen belongs to a study of blood T cell repertoires in COVID-19. Turning to the study itself: PBMCs, B-cell-depleted T cells, or T cells provided the cDNA or gDNA that made up the material.

Per the authors' pipeline: Amplification with reference gene primers provided the estimates of nucleated cell counts. Sequenced by immunoSEQ multiplex PCR; TCRdb stores in-frame clones only, minus some. The V and J calls and clone size are taken from that table; D and trimming were inferred from the DNA. The sample carries 95,000 to 150,000 clones, more than 75% recorded once. CDR1 and CDR2 (germline): SGHDT, YYEEEE. V lost 4 bases to trimming and J lost 2 bases; unmatched junction nucleotides: 5. The CDR3 extends over 16 amino acids. This TCR was sampled from a man in his 60s with acute or convalescent COVID-19. Sequenced: peripheral blood. The chain has TRBV5-6 and TRBJ2-1, with TRBD2 matching over 11 bases. CDR3 sequence: CASSAIAGGTYNEQFF. In DNA, the CDR3 is TGTGCCAGCAGCGCGATAGCGGGGGGGACCTACAATGAGCAGTTCTTC.